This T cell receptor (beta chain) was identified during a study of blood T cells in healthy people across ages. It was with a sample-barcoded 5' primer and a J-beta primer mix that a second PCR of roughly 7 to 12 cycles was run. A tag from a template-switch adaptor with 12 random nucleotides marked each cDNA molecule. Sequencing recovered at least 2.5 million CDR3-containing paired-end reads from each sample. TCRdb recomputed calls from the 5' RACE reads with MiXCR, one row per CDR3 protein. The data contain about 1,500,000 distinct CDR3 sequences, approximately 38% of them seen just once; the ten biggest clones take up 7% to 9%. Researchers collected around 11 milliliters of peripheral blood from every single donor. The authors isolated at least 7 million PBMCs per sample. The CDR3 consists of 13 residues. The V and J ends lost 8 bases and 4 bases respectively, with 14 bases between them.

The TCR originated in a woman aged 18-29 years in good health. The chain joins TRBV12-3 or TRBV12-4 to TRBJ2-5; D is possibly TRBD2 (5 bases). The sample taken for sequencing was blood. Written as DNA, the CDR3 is TGTGCCAGCCGCCTCGCGGGTTCAGAGACCCAGTACTTC. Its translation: CASRLAGSETQYF.